This T cell receptor beta chain was identified during a study of blood T cell repertoires in COVID-19. Across the whole study: PBMCs, B-cell-depleted T cells, or T cells were the source of the cDNA or gDNA that made up the material.

Per the study methods: Estimation of nucleated cell counts relied on the amplification of reference gene primers. Clones were read by immunoSEQ multiplex PCR, and TCRdb kept only the in-frame ones, dropping some. That table gives V, J and clone size, and the DNA gave D and trimming. The data show roughly 150,000 clones, around 87% seen once. J was trimmed by 0 bases and V by 3 bases; bases with no gene match: 18. This CDR3 contains 20 residues. Germline loops: CDR1 DFQATT, CDR2 SNEGSKA (reference sequence). The V call is TRBV20-1, the J call TRBJ2-3; 10 nucleotides align to TRBD2. The specimen was peripheral blood. This clonotype was obtained from a man older than 75 with acute or convalescent COVID-19. DNA for the CDR3: TGCAGTGCTAGTAGCGGCCTGCGAGCGGGGGGGCTGGGAAGCACAGATACGCAGTATTTT. This encodes CSASSGLRAGGLGSTDTQYF.